The 29 T cell receptor beta chains reported below all come from one sample, sequenced in a study of regulatory T cells in long-lasting Graves disease. In building TCR beta libraries, iRepertoire HTBI primers were used together with Arm-PCR of CDR3 regions. TCRdb reprocessed the multiplex PCR reads with MiXCR, giving one entry per CDR3 protein. The sample includes 510,000 or so distinct CDR3 sequences, 12% of them seen just once. Described time point: newly diagnosed GD, antithyroid drugs for less than 3 months. PBMCs were the source of the RNA used for TCR sequencing. The same sample was also used in a study of T cells in Graves' hyperthyroidism and ophthalmopathy.

The sequencing here drew on peripheral blood mononuclear cells (PBMCs), taken at new diagnosis, from a patient treated with antithyroid drugs. These TCRs come from a woman in her 30s with Graves disease.

The chain joins TRBV2 to TRBJ1-1, with D possibly TRBD1 on 5 matching bases. V lost 5 bases and J 3 bases, leaving 10 bases between the germline ends. Germline CDR1 is SNHLY and CDR2 is FYNNEI. This CDR3 contains 13 residues. CDR3 nucleotides: TGTGCCAGCAGTATGACAGACTACACTGAAGCTTTCTTT. It codes for CASSMTDYTEAFF.

This clonotype was found many times. V gene TRBV6-1 combines with J gene TRBJ1-2; 8 nucleotides agree with TRBD1. Germline CDR1 is MNHNS and CDR2 is SASEGT. V shed 5 bases, J shed 6 bases, and the junction held 14 bases outside the gene matches. This CDR3 has 16 amino acids. CDR3 loop: CASSPPGGPKDHGYTF. The CDR3 coding sequence is TGTGCCAGCAGTCCCCCAGGGGGCCCGAAGGATCATGGCTACACCTTC.

In this sample, this clonotype turned up many times. The J gene is TRBJ2-4, the V gene TRBV28; 9 positions agree with TRBD2. Trimming took 7 bases from V and 4 from J; bases not matched to a gene: 5. Germline V CDR1 and CDR2: MDHEN, SYDVKM. This CDR3 contains 14 residues. The CDR3, as DNA: TGTGCCAGCATTCCTAGCGGGAAAAAAAACATTCAGTACTTC. Amino acid sequence: CASIPSGKKNIQYF.

This clonotype was recorded a few times. The chain carries TRBV7-2 and TRBJ2-4; D unclear. The CDR3 length is 11 residues. CDR1 and CDR2 from the germline V gene are SGHTA and FQGNSA. V was trimmed by 3 bases and J by 10 bases, leaving 7 bases between them. The CDR3: CASSFRGIQYF. DNA for the CDR3: TGTGCCAGCAGCTTCCGAGGAATTCAGTACTTC.

This clonotype occurred many times. The chain has TRBV18 and TRBJ1-1; D is ambiguous. CDR3 length: 14 amino acids. Germline-derived CDR1 and CDR2 are KGHSH and LQKENI. V was shortened by 2 bases and J by 0 bases, with 7 bases between the two germline ends. The CDR3 DNA follows: TGTGCCAGCTCACCAACCAGGATGAACACTGAAGCTTTCTTT. It specifies CASSPTRMNTEAFF.

Comment on this clonotype: This may come from a read error, since a much larger clone is one base off. V and J are TRBV6-1 and TRBJ1-5; no clear D. The length of the CDR3 is 15 residues. Germline lookup yields CDR1 MNHNS and CDR2 SASEGT. The CDR3 DNA follows: TGTGCCAGCAGTGAAGCAGGGTATCTCGCTCAGCCCCGGCATTTT. As protein: CASSEAGYLAQPRHF.

This clonotype has a count of ten or more. This chain joins TRBV2 and TRBJ1-2; no clear D gene. CDR1 and CDR2 from the germline V gene are SNHLY and FYNNEI. The CDR3 totals 14 residues. V shed 4 bases and J shed 0 bases, with 9 bases lying between them. DNA of the CDR3: TGTGCCAGCAGTGGGCTATCCTCTAACTATGGCTACACCTTC. Translating gives CASSGLSSNYGYTF.

Worth noting for this clonotype: A much bigger clone sits one base away, suggesting this may be a read error. The chain is built from TRBV7-2 and TRBJ2-1, with 7 bases lining up with TRBD2. Germline V gene sequence: CDR1 SGHTA, CDR2 FQGNSA. This CDR3 comprises 15 residues. CDR3 sequence: CACSPIGGDDNEQFF. The CDR3 nucleotides are TGTGCCTGCAGCCCCATTGGGGGGGACGACAATGAGCAGTTCTTC.

The sample holds many counts of this clonotype. The chain couples TRBV3-1 to TRBJ2-1; 9 bases map to TRBD1. The J segment lost 7 bases and the V segment lost 3 bases, leaving 7 bases of the junction unmatched. The CDR3 sequence is 15 residues long. Germline CDR1 is LGHDT and CDR2 is YNNKEL (reference sequence). The CDR3 sequence: CASSQFGQGHNEQFF. The CDR3 DNA reads as TGTGCCAGCAGCCAGTTCGGACAGGGGCATAATGAGCAGTTCTTC.

This chain links TRBV13 with TRBJ2-1, with TRBD2 matching 9 bases. The germline gives CDR1 PRHDT, CDR2 FYEKMQ (reference sequence). CDR3 length: 17 amino acids. V lost 5 bases, J lost 3 bases, and 11 bases stayed unmatched. As DNA, the CDR3 is TGTGCCAGCAGCGCGACTGGGCGGGAGGGCCACTACAATGAGCAGTTCTTC. It yields the protein CASSATGREGHYNEQFF.

This chain joins TRBV27 and TRBJ2-1; maybe TRBD1 (6 bases). The CDR3 spans 12 residues. Germline lookup yields CDR1 MNHEY and CDR2 SMNVEV (reference sequence). V was trimmed by 6 bases and J by 8 bases, leaving 11 bases between them. DNA for the CDR3: TGTGCCAGCAGACAGGGATGGGATGAGCAGTTCTTC. It translates to CASRQGWDEQFF.

The CDR3 DNA is TGTGCCAGCAGTGAGCTCAATTTGGGGGATTATGGCTACACCTTC. This translates into CASSELNLGDYGYTF. The rearrangement joins TRBV2 to TRBJ1-2, with D maybe TRBD1 (5 bases). The CDR3 loop spans 15 amino acids. Germline-derived CDR1 and CDR2 are SNHLY and FYNNEI. V gave up 3 bases and J gave up 5 bases, with 16 bases separating them.

In its sample, this clonotype was seen a few times. This rearrangement joins TRBV7-9 to TRBJ1-2; D might be TRBD1 (6 bases). Germline V lookup: CDR1 SEHNR, CDR2 FQNEAQ (reference sequence). The CDR3 spans 16 residues. The V and J ends lost 4 bases and 8 bases respectively, with 23 bases between them. The CDR3 here is CASSSIRGTGAWGYTF. CDR3 nucleotide sequence: TGTGCCAGCAGCTCAATTAGGGGGACCGGGGCATGGGGCTACACCTTC.

V and J are TRBV5-5 and TRBJ2-1; 12 nucleotides match TRBD2. The V gene end was trimmed by 4 bases and the J gene end by 0 bases; junction bases not matched to a gene: 11. In germline, CDR1 is SGHKS, CDR2 YYEKEE (reference sequence). CDR3 length: 19 amino acids. CDR3 DNA sequence: TGTGCCAGCAGCGCAGTACCCGGGACTAGCGGGCTCTCCTACAATGAGCAGTTCTTC. It codes for CASSAVPGTSGLSYNEQFF.

The rearrangement uses TRBV5-6 and TRBJ1-2; a possible D gene is TRBD1 (6 bases). V lost 1 base to trimming and J lost 5 bases, with 18 bases between them. This CDR3 contains 16 residues. Germline values: CDR1 SGHDT, CDR2 YYEEEE. The CDR3 DNA reads TGTGCCAGCAGCTTGTTGTCCGGACAGAGAGTGTATGGCTACACCTTC. Its protein product is CASSLLSGQRVYGYTF.

V usage is TRBV30 and J usage is TRBJ1-1, with TRBD1 identical over 9 bases. The CDR3 consists of 16 residues. Germline CDR1 reads GTSNPN; CDR2 reads SVGIG (reference sequence). V lost 4 bases to trimming and J lost 6 bases; unmatched junction nucleotides: 15. The CDR3 loop is CAWMRGTGPKRAEAFF. The CDR3 bases are TGTGCCTGGATGCGCGGGACAGGGCCGAAACGGGCTGAAGCTTTCTTT. The full variable domain, in which reference TRBV30 and TRBJ1-1 provide the parts outside the CDR3, is SQTIHQWPATLVQPVGSPLSLECTVEGTSNPNLYWYRQAAGRGLQLLFYSVGIGQISSEVPQNLSASRPQDRQFILSSKKLLLSDSGFYLCAWMRGTGPKRAEAFFGQGTRLTVV.

There are a few counts of this clonotype. The chain links TRBV30 to TRBJ2-3; TRBD1 might be the D (5 bases). Germline lookup yields CDR1 GTSNPN and CDR2 SVGIG (reference sequence). V was pared by 5 bases and J by 0 bases, with 12 bases between. The CDR3 loop spans 14 amino acids. CDR3 loop: CAWAHRRSTDTQYF. The CDR3 DNA follows: TGTGCCTGGGCACACAGGCGAAGCACAGATACGCAGTATTTT.

There are many counts of this clonotype. V is TRBV2 and J is TRBJ1-2; no clear D. Trimming cost V 4 bases and J 3 bases, with 3 bases left between them. CDR3 length: 11 residues. Per the germline V gene, CDR1 is SNHLY and CDR2 is FYNNEI. CDR3: CASSGHYGYTF. The DNA for the CDR3 is TGTGCCAGCAGTGGCCACTATGGCTACACCTTC.

This clonotype was observed a handful of times. The V call is TRBV20-1, the J call TRBJ2-3; D gene uncertain. The CDR3 is 14 amino acids. V was cut by 6 bases and J by 4 bases, with 17 bases left in between. The germline V gene has CDR1 DFQATT and CDR2 SNEGSKA (reference sequence). The CDR3 region has the DNA TGCAGTGCGACCCCACCCCAACTTTCAGATACGCAGTATTTT. Translating it yields CSATPPQLSDTQYF.

This clonotype was counted many times. The rearrangement joins TRBV13 to TRBJ2-5; the D is unclear. The CDR3 totals 12 residues. The V gene's germline CDR1 is PRHDT and CDR2 FYEKMQ (reference sequence). V lost 3 bases and J lost 2, with 4 bases in between. CDR3 DNA sequence: TGTGCCAGCAGCTTCCTACAAGAGACCCAGTACTTC. It translates to CASSFLQETQYF.

This clonotype was observed many times. The CDR3 DNA reads TGTGCCAGCAGCTTACAGTCGAACACTGAAGCTTTCTTT. Protein sequence: CASSLQSNTEAFF. This sequence joins TRBV7-2 and TRBJ1-1; no clear D gene. The CDR3 totals 13 residues. Germline CDR1 reads SGHTA; CDR2 reads FQGNSA. V lost 2 bases and J lost 1, with 5 bases in between.

CDR3 loop: CAWSVPWPGTNTEAFF. The CDR3 nucleotides read TGTGCCTGGAGTGTACCTTGGCCGGGTACAAACACTGAAGCTTTCTTT. This chain uses TRBV30 with TRBJ1-1, with no clear D. From germline, CDR1 is GTSNPN and CDR2 SVGIG (reference sequence). V gave up 0 bases and J gave up 2 bases, with 16 bases separating them. The CDR3 covers 16 residues. Full variable domain (remainder filled in from reference TRBV30 and TRBJ1-1): SQTIHQWPATLVQPVGSPLSLECTVEGTSNPNLYWYRQAAGRGLQLLFYSVGIGQISSEVPQNLSASRPQDRQFILSSKKLLLSDSGFYLCAWSVPWPGTNTEAFFGQGTRLTVV.

This clonotype was detected many times. V is TRBV5-4 and J is TRBJ1-1, with D hard to call. There are 13 residues in the CDR3. Germline CDR1 reads SGHNT; CDR2 reads YYREEE (reference sequence). Trimming shortened V by 5 bases and J by 1 base, and 9 bases separated the two germline ends. The CDR3 is CASSTTRNTEAFF. In DNA form, the CDR3 reads TGTGCCAGCAGTACGACAAGGAACACTGAAGCTTTCTTT.

This clonotype came up many times. The chain recombines TRBV9 with TRBJ2-3, with 13 bases aligning to TRBD2. V gave up 4 bases and J gave up 4 bases; unmatched junction bases: 9. The CDR3 is 17 amino acids. Germline values: CDR1 SGDLS, CDR2 YYNGEE. This chain's CDR3 is CASSSGLAGVRADTQYF. In DNA, the CDR3 is TGTGCCAGCAGCTCCGGACTAGCGGGAGTTCGGGCAGATACGCAGTATTTT.

This clonotype was counted at least ten times. V and J are TRBV2 and TRBJ2-1; a weak D match, TRBD2 (6 bases). Germline values: CDR1 SNHLY, CDR2 FYNNEI. The CDR3 loop spans 14 amino acids. V gave up 10 bases and J gave up 9 bases, with 22 bases separating them. CDR3 coding DNA: TGTGCCACAAAAAGGACTAACCAATGGGGTGAGCAGTTCTTC. Encoded protein: CATKRTNQWGEQFF.

Only a few counts were recorded for this clonotype. This chain connects TRBV20-1 to TRBJ1-4; unclear D gene. The CDR3 spans 14 residues. Germline values: CDR1 DFQATT, CDR2 SNEGSKA (reference sequence). Trimming removed 1 base at V and 3 bases at J, with 9 bases between. The CDR3, as DNA: TGCAGTGCTAGAGGACGGGCTCCTAATGAAAAACTGTTTTTT. The encoded protein is CSARGRAPNEKLFF.

This clonotype was counted ten times or more. V and J are TRBV7-9 and TRBJ2-7; TRBD1 agrees at 7 bases. Looked up from germline, CDR1 is SEHNR and CDR2 is FQNEAQ (reference sequence). The CDR3 has 14 residues. V lost 1 base to trimming and J lost 1 base; unmatched junction nucleotides: 1. CDR3 coding DNA: TGTGCCAGCAGCTTAGGGGGACAGTCCTACGAGCAGTACTTC. Its translation is CASSLGGQSYEQYF.

The chain links TRBV29-1 to TRBJ2-2; D gene unclear. With 4 bases removed from V and 5 bases from J, the gap between germline ends came to 8 bases. The CDR3 totals 12 residues. The germline CDR1 and CDR2 sequences are SQVTM and ANQGSEA. CDR3 nucleotide sequence: TGCAGCGTTGGAGTCATGACCGGGGAGCTGTTTTTT. Protein product: CSVGVMTGELFF.

This clonotype was found many times. This chain uses TRBV5-6 with TRBJ1-5; no clear D. The CDR3 spans 17 residues. V was cut by 0 bases and J by 4 bases, with 17 bases left in between. Germline V gene data show CDR1 as SGHDT and CDR2 as YYEEEE. The CDR3 reads CASSLGSGEARNQPQHF. CDR3 coding DNA: TGTGCCAGCAGCTTGGGAAGCGGGGAAGCTAGAAATCAGCCCCAGCATTTT.